The 12 T cell receptor beta chains presented below share a single source sample, sequenced in a study of tumor and adjacent non-tumor tissue in lung cancer (dated by TCRdb to the late 2010s). RNA was isolated from bulk unsorted tissue, and RNA quality was assessed with a NanoDrop ND-1000 and an Agilent 2100. Normal lung samples were distant non-tumor tissue taken more than 3 cm from the tumor edge. The library relied on multiplex PCR. The sequencer listed for this sample is Illumina HiSeq 2500. Following protocols modified from ARM-PCR, the researchers constructed TCRbeta libraries through three rounds of nested PCR with primers (Table S4). TCRdb reran the public reads through fastp at Q25 and MiXCR, keeping productive beta chains. Duplicate CDR3 protein sequences are folded into a single record with the most common DNA and genes. For this sample the table gives more than 85,000 distinct CDR3 sequences, of which roughly 60% were detected only once. The leading ten clones occupy roughly 19% of the sample.

Material for sequencing was distant non-tumor lung tissue. The receptors derive from a man aged 30 to 45 with non-small cell lung cancer.

The count of this clonotype is one. This likely comes from a read error, as the CDR3 has no conserved phenylalanine or tryptophan at its end. J is TRBJ1-5 and V is TRBV29-1, with D possibly matching TRBD1 (5 bases). The CDR3 is 13 residues long. From germline, CDR1 is SQVTM and CDR2 ANQGSEA. V was pared by 7 bases and J by 4 bases, with 14 bases between. The CDR3 sequence: CSARGSQNQPQHS. CDR3 coding DNA: TGCAGCGCTAGGGGAAGCCAGAATCAGCCCCAGCATTCT.

About this clonotype itself: A junction end diverges from the germline sequence, so it may reflect a read error. This rearrangement joins TRBV20-1 to TRBJ2-7; the D gene is possibly TRBD2 (6 bases). Germline V lookup: CDR1 DFQATT, CDR2 SNEGSKA (reference sequence). The CDR3 runs to 14 residues. This CDR3 is CSASFAGSRDDQYF. CDR3 in DNA: TGCAGTGCTAGTTTCGCCGGGAGCCGAGACGATCAGTACTTC.

V usage is TRBV4-1 and J usage is TRBJ2-3; 8 bases fit TRBD2. The germline gives CDR1 MGHRA, CDR2 YSYEKL. The CDR3 runs to 16 residues. V lost 0 bases and J lost 5; bases outside the gene matches: 7. Here the CDR3 reads CASSQESGGAVDTQYF. The CDR3 bases are TGCGCCAGCAGCCAAGAGTCCGGGGGGGCGGTAGATACGCAGTATTTT.

V usage is TRBV6-5 and J usage is TRBJ2-7; either TRBD1 or TRBD2 may fit D (5 bases each). The CDR3 runs to 14 residues. The V end lost 4 bases, the J end lost 9 bases, and 19 bases lay between the germline ends. Germline-derived CDR1 and CDR2 are MNHEY and SVGAGI. CDR3 amino acids: CASSSSGTSEGQYF. The CDR3 nucleotides are TGTGCCAGCAGTTCCTCCGGGACCAGTGAGGGGCAGTACTTC.

Many counts were recorded for this clonotype. The chain combines TRBV6-6 with TRBJ2-3; D is unresolved. Trimming removed 7 bases at V and 3 bases at J, with 8 bases between. The CDR3 contains 12 residues. Germline V gene lookup returns CDR1 MNHNY and CDR2 SVGAGI (reference sequence). This CDR3 is CASTLSTDTQYF. The CDR3 DNA follows: TGTGCCAGCACCCTGTCAACAGATACGCAGTATTTT.

This clonotype has just a few counts. A much larger clone differs from this one at a single base, so this may be a read error. The chain employs TRBV4-2 and TRBJ2-7; D tentatively reads TRBD1 or TRBD2 (6 bases each). CDR3 length: 16 residues. Germline CDR1 reads LGHNA; CDR2 reads YNFKEQ. The CDR3 spells CTSSQVSGGFSYEQYF. CDR3 bases: TGTACCAGCAGCCAAGTATCCGGGGGCTTCTCCTACGAGCAGTACTTC.

As regards this clonotype: A much larger clone differs by one base, so this may be a read error. The J gene is TRBJ2-1, the V gene TRBV5-4, with 9 nucleotides matching TRBD1. This CDR3 region has 14 residues. Germline V gene lookup returns CDR1 SGHNT and CDR2 YYREEE (reference sequence). The CDR3 is CARSSDRGMVEQFF. CDR3 DNA sequence: TGTGCCAGAAGCTCGGACAGGGGAATGGTTGAGCAGTTCTTC.

Concerning this clonotype itself: The junction differs from germline at one of its ends, possibly a read error. DNA for the CDR3: TGTGCCAGCAGTGAGGGGGAGCACAATGAGCAGTTATTC. Translated, it gives CASSEGEHNEQLF. This sequence joins TRBV6-4 and TRBJ2-1; either TRBD1 or TRBD2 may fit D (5 bases each). The CDR3 contains 13 residues. Germline CDR1 is MRHNA and CDR2 is SNTAGT.

This clonotype was counted at least ten times. This chain links TRBV10-3 with TRBJ1-1; tentative D call: TRBD1 (5 bases). CDR3 length: 13 amino acids. Germline-derived CDR1 and CDR2 are ENHRY and SYGVKD. V lost 8 bases and J lost 3, with 13 bases in between. The CDR3: CAIGTGLDTEAFF. For the CDR3, the DNA is TGTGCCATCGGGACGGGGCTTGACACTGAAGCTTTCTTT.

With respect to this clonotype: Since no conserved phenylalanine or tryptophan closes the CDR3, a read error is the likely cause. The rearrangement joins TRBV20-1 to TRBJ1-2; tentatively, D is TRBD1 (6 bases). CDR3 length: 12 amino acids. Germline loops: CDR1 DFQATT, CDR2 SNEGSKA (reference sequence). V was clipped by 3 bases and J by 10 bases, with 15 bases between them. In DNA, the CDR3 is TGCAGTGCTAGCACAGGGCCAGTTGACTACACCATC. This encodes CSASTGPVDYTI.

As to this clonotype: It may be a read error: a sequence one base away is much more abundant. The rearrangement uses TRBV4-1 and TRBJ2-5; the match to TRBD2 covers 10 bases. Germline assignment: CDR1 MGHRA and CDR2 YSYEKL. V shed 2 bases, J shed 9 bases, and the junction held 12 bases outside the gene matches. CDR3 length: 16 amino acids. CDR3 bases: TGCGCCAGCAGCCAACAATTAGCGGGAGGCCGGGAGGCCCAGTACTTC. Translating gives CASSQQLAGGREAQYF.

Comments on this clonotype: One end of the junction does not line up with germline, which may come from a read error. The rearrangement joins TRBV11-2 to TRBJ2-3; 9 bases align to TRBD2. This CDR3 region has 16 residues. In germline, CDR1 is SGHAT, CDR2 FQNNGV. Here the CDR3 reads CASSGGLATGTDTQYF. CDR3 DNA: TGTGCCAGCAGCGGCGGACTAGCGACCGGCACGGATACGCAGTATTTT.